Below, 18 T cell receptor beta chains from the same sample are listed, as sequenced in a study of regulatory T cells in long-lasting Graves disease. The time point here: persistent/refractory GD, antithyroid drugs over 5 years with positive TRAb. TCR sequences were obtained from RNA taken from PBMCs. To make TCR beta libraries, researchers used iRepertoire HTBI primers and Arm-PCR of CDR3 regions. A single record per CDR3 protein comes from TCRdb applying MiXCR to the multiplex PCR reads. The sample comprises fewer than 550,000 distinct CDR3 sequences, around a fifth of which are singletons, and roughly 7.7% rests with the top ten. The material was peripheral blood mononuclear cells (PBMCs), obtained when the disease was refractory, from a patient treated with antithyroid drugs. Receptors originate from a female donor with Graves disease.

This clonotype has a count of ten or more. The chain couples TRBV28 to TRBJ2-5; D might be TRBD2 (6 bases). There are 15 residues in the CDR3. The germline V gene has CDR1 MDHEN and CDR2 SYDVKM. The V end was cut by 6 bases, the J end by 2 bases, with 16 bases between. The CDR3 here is CASRGEDGDQETQYF. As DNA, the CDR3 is TGTGCCAGCAGGGGGGAGGACGGGGATCAAGAGACCCAGTACTTC.

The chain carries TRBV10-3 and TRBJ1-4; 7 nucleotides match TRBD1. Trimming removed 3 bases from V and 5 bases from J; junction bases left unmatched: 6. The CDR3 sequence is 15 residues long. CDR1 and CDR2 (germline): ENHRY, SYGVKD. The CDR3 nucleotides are TGTGCCATCAGTGACTACGACAGGGCCAATGAAAAACTGTTTTTT. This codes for CAISDYDRANEKLFF.

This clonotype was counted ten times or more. In nucleotides, the CDR3 is TGTGCCAGCAGTGAAGAGGGAAGGGATGGCTACACCTTC. Amino acids: CASSEEGRDGYTF. The chain has TRBV2 and TRBJ1-2; no firm D call. The CDR3 has 13 residues. CDR1 is SNHLY, CDR2 FYNNEI, per germline. With 1 base removed from V and 6 bases from J, the gap between germline ends came to 9 bases.

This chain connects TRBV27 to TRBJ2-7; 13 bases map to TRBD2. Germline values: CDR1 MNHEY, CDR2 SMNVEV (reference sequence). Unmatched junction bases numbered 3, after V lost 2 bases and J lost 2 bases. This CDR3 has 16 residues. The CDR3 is CASSLKGLAGPYEQYF. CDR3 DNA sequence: TGTGCCAGCAGTTTAAAGGGACTAGCGGGGCCCTACGAGCAGTACTTC.

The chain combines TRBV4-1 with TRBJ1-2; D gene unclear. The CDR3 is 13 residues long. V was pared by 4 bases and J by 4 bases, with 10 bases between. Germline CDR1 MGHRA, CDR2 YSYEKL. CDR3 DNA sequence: TGCGCCAGCAGCCCGGTCGGAGGCTATGGCTACACCTTC. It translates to CASSPVGGYGYTF.

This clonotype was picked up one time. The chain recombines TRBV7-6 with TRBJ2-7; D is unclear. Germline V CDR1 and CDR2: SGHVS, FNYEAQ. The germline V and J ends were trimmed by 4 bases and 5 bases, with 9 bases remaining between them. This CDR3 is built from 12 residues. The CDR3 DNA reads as TGTGCCAGCAGCTCACAGATGGACGAGCAGTACTTC. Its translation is CASSSQMDEQYF.

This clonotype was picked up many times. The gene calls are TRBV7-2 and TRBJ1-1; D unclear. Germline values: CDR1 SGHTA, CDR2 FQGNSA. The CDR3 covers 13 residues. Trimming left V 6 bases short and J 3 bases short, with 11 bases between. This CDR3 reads CASRVTGYTEAFF. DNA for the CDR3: TGTGCCAGCAGGGTTACGGGATACACTGAAGCTTTCTTT. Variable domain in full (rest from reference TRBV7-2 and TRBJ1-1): GAGVSQSPSNKVTEKGKDVELRCDPISGHTALYWYRQSLGQGLEFLIYFQGNSAPDKSGLPSDRFSAERTGGSVSTLTIQRTQQEDSAVYLCASRVTGYTEAFFGQGTRLTVV.

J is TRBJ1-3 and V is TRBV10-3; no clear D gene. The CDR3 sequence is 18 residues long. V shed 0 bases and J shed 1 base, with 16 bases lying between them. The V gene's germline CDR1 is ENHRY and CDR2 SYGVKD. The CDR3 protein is CAISESDRKGGSGNTIYF. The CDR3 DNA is TGTGCCATCAGTGAGTCTGATAGAAAAGGAGGGTCTGGAAACACCATATATTTT.

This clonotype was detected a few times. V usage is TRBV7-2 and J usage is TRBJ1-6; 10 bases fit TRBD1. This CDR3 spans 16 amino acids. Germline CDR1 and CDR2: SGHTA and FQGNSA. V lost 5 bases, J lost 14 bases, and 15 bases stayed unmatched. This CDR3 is CASSLLDRGPLFTLHF. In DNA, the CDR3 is TGTGCCAGCAGCCTTTTAGACAGGGGGCCTCTCTTCACCCTCCACTTT.

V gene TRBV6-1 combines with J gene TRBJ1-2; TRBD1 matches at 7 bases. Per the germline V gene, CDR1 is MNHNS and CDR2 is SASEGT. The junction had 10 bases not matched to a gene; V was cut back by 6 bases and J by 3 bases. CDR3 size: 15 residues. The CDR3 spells CASSRPGGGYYGYTF. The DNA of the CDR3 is TGTGCCAGCAGCCGCCCTGGAGGGGGCTACTATGGCTACACCTTC.

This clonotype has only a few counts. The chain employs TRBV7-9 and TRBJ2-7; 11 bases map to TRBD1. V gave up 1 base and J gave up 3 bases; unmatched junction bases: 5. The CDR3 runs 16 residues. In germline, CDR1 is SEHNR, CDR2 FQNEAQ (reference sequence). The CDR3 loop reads CASSLDGGQGVYEQYF. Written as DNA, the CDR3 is TGTGCCAGCAGCTTAGACGGGGGACAGGGGGTCTACGAGCAGTACTTC. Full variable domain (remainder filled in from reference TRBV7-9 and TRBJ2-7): DTGVSQNPRHKITKRGQNVTFRCDPISEHNRLYWYRQTLGQGPEFLTYFQNEAQLEKSRLLSDRFSAERPKGSFSTLEIQRTEQGDSAMYLCASSLDGGQGVYEQYFGPGTRLTVT.

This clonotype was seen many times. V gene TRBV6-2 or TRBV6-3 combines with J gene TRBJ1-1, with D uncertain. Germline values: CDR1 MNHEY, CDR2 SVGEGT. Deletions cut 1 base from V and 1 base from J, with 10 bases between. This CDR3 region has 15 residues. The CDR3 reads CASSYYPEANTEAFF. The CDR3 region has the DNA TGTGCCAGCAGTTACTACCCAGAAGCGAACACTGAAGCTTTCTTT.

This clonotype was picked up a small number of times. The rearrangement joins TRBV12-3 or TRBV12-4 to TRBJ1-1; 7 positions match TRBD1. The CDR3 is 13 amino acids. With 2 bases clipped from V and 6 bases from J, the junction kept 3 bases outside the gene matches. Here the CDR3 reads CASSLPGQPEAFF. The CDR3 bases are TGTGCCAGCAGTTTACCGGGACAGCCTGAAGCTTTCTTT.

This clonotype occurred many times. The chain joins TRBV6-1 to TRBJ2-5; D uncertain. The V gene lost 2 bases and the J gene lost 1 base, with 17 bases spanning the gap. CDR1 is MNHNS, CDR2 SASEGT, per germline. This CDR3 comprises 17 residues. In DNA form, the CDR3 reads TGTGCCAGCAGTGAACTGGCCAGCTTACCCCCCCAAGAGACCCAGTACTTC. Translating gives CASSELASLPPQETQYF.

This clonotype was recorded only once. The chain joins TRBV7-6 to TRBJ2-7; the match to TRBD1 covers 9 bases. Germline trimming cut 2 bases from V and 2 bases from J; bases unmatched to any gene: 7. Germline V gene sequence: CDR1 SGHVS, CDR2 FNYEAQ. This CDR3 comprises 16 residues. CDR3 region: CASSLTPDRGAYEQYF. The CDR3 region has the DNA TGTGCCAGCAGCTTAACCCCGGACAGGGGTGCCTACGAGCAGTACTTC.

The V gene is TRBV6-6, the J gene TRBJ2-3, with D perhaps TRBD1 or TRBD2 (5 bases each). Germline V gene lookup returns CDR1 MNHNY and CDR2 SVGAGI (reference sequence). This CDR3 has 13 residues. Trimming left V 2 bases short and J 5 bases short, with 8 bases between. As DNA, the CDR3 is TGTGCCAGCAGTTACGAGGGGAGAGATACGCAGTATTTT. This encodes CASSYEGRDTQYF.

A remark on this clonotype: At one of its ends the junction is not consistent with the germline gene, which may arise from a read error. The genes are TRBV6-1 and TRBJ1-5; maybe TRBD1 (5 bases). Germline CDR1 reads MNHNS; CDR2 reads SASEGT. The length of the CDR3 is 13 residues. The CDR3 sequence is CASRWGVNQPLHF. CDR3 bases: TGTGCCAGCCGCTGGGGGGTAAATCAGCCCCTGCATTTT.

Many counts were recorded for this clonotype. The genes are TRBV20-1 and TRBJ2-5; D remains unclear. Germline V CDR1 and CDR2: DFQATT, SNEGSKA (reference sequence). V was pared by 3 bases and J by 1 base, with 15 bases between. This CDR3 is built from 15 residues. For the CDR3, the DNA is TGCAGTGCTAGTCGCGTTAGTGATACCCAAGAGACCCAGTACTTC. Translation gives CSASRVSDTQETQYF.